This TCR beta chain was obtained from a study of blood T cells in healthy people across ages. For the second PCR, which ran for about 6 to 11 cycles, a sample-barcoded 5' primer and a J-beta primer mix were used. TCRdb called the 5' RACE reads again in MiXCR, with one record for every CDR3 protein. The sample has approximately 800,000 distinct CDR3 sequences; approximately 35% are singletons. This clonotype was counted between two and nine times. The source of this sequence is a young man in good health. The sequenced material came from blood.

CDR3 amino acids: CASSLPPPTGELFF. DNA for the CDR3: TGTGCCAGCAGCCTCCCCCCCCCAACCGGGGAGCTGTTTTTT. The chain carries TRBV7-2 and TRBJ2-2, with unresolved D. The germline gives CDR1 SGHTA, CDR2 FQGNSA. The ends were cut back, 5 bases at V and 5 bases at J, with 12 bases in the middle. CDR3 length: 14 amino acids.